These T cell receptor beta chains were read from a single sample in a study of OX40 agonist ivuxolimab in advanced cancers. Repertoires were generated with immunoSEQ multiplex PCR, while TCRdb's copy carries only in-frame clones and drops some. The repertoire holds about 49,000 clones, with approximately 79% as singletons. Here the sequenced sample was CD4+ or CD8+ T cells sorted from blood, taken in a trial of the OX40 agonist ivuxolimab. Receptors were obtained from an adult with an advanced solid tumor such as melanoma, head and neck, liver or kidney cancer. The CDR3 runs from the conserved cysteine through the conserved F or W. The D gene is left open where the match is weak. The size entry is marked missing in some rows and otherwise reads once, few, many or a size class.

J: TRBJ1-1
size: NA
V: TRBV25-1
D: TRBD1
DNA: TGTGCCAGCAGTGACGCCCGGGGGACAGGCACTGAAGCTTTCTTT
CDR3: CASSDARGTGTEAFF

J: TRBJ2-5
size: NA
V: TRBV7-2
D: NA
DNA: TGTGCCAGCAGCTTATCATCGGTGGAAGAGACCCAGTACTTC
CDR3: CASSLSSVEETQYF

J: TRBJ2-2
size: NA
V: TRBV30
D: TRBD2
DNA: TGTGCCTGGAGCCCCGGGTGGGGGGGCACCGGGGAGCTGTTTTTT
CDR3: CAWSPGWGGTGELFF

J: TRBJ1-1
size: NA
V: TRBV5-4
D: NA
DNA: TGTGCCAGCAGCTTGGGACTTCGTGAAGCTTTCTTT
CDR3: CASSLGLREAFF

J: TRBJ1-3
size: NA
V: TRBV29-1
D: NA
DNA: TGCAGCGGGCTGATTGGGGGCACCATATATTTT
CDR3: CSGLIGGTIYF

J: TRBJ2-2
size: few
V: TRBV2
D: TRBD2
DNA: TGTGCCAGCAGGCAGCTAGCGGGATACACCGGGGAGCTGTTTTTT
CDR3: CASRQLAGYTGELFF

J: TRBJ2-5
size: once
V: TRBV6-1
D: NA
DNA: TGTGCCAGCAGTGAGAGGGATTTGGAGACCCAGTACTTC
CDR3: CASSERDLETQYF

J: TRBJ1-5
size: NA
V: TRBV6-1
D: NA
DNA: TGTGCCAGCAGTGAGAACTTTTGGAATCAGCCCCAGCATTTT
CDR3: CASSENFWNQPQHF

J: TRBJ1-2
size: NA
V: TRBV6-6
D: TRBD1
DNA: TGTGCCAGCAGTTCGACAGGGGACTATGGCTACACCTTC
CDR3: CASSSTGDYGYTF

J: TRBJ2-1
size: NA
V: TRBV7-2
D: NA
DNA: TGTGCCAGCAGCCGGTACAATGAGCAGTTCTTC
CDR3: CASSRYNEQFF

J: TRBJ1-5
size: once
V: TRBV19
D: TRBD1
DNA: TGTGCCAGTAGTATAGGAGGACAGGGGAAACAGCCCCAGCATTTT
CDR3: CASSIGGQGKQPQHF

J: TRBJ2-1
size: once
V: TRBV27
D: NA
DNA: TGTGCCAGCAATGATTTAGCGGCGCTGAGCTCCTACAATGAGCAGTTCTTC
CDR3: CASNDLAALSSYNEQFF

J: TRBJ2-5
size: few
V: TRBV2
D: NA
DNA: TGTGCCAGCCTTGGCGGGGCGCAAGAGACCCAGTACTTC
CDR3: CASLGGAQETQYF

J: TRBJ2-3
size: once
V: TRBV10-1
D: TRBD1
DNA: TGCGCCAGCAGTGAGTCCGGGACAGGGGACACAGATACGCAGTATTTT
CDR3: CASSESGTGDTDTQYF

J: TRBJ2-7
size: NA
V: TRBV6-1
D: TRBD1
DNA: TGTGCCAGCAGTGGACCCGGGACAGGGTGGTACGAGCAGTACTTC
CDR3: CASSGPGTGWYEQYF

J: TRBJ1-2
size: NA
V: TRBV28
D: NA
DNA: TGTGCCAGCAGTTTATTGGCCTATGGCTACACCTTC
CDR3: CASSLLAYGYTF

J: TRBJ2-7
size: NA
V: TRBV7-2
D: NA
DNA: TGTGCCAGCAGCTTAGCGGAAGCGGCTCCGTACTTC
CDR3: CASSLAEAAPYF

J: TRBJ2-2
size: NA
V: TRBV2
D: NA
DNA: TGTGCCAGCAGTCGCGGAGGGGGACGGGACACCGGGGAGCTGTTTTTT
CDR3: CASSRGGGRDTGELFF

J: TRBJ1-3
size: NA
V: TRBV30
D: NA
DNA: TGTGCCTGGAGTCCCAGCTCTGGAAACACCATATATTTT
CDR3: CAWSPSSGNTIYF

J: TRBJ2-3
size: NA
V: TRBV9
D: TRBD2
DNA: TGTGCCAGCAGCCCACGCAGCGGGGACTCCACAGATACGCAGTATTTT
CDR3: CASSPRSGDSTDTQYF

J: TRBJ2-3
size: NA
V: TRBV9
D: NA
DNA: TGTGCCAGCAGCGTAGTTCGCACAGATACGCAGTATTTT
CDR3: CASSVVRTDTQYF

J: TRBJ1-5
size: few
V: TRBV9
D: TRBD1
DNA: TGTGCCAGCAGCGAAACCGGGACAGCACGTCAGCCCCAGCATTTT
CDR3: CASSETGTARQPQHF

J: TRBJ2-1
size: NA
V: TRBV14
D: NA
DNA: TGTGCCAGCAGCCAAGCCCCTCAAGATGAGCAGTTCTTC
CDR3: CASSQAPQDEQFF

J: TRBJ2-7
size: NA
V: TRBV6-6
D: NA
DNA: TGTGCCAGCAGTTACAACCCGTCCTACGAGCAGTACTTC
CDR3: CASSYNPSYEQYF

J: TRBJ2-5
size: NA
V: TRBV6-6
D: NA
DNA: TGTGCCAGCAGTTATGGGGGCAACCAAGAGACCCAGTACTTC
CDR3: CASSYGGNQETQYF

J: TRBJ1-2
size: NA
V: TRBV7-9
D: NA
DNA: TGTGCCAGCAGCTCTGCCTGGGGCTACACCTTC
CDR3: CASSSAWGYTF

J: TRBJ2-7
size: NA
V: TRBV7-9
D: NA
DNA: TGTGCCAGCACCGATAGCGGTCGAAGCTCCTACGAGCAGTACTTC
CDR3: CASTDSGRSSYEQYF

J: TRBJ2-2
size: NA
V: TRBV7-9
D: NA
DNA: TGTGCCAGCAGCCTTCAGGGGTTCGGGGAGCTGTTTTTT
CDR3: CASSLQGFGELFF

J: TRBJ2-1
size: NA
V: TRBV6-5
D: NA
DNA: TGTGCCAGCAGTTACTCGACCAGGGGAATACATGAGCAGTTCTTC
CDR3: CASSYSTRGIHEQFF

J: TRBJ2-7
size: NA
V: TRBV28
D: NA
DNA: TGTGCCAGCAGTTTCTCGTTGGGGGGCTACGAGCAGTACTTC
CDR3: CASSFSLGGYEQYF

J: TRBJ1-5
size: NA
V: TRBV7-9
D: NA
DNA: TGTGCCAGCAGCTTAGGTGGCAGGGCTCAGCCCCAGCATTTT
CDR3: CASSLGGRAQPQHF

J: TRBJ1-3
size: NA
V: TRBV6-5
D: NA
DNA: TGTGCCAGCAGGAGAGGGAGGATCTCTGGAAACACCATATATTTT
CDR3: CASRRGRISGNTIYF

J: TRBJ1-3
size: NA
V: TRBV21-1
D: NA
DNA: TGTGCCAGCAGCACGGACAGGGTATCTGGAAACACCATATATTTT
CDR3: CASSTDRVSGNTIYF

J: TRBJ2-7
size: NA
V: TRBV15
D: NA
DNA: TGTGCCACCAGCAGAGATCGCCTAGCGTTAGGCGAGCAGTACTTC
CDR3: CATSRDRLALGEQYF

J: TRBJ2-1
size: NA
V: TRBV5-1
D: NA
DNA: TGCGCCAGCAGCTTGGAGGGACGGTTAGCAGATGAGCAGTTCTTC
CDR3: CASSLEGRLADEQFF

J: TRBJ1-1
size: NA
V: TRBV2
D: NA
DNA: TGTGCCAGCCTTAACCCAGGAATGAACACTGAAGCTTTCTTT
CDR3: CASLNPGMNTEAFF

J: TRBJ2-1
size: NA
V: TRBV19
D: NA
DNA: TGTGCCAGTAGTATAGTAGGTGGTACGGCCTACAATGAGCAGTTCTTC
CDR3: CASSIVGGTAYNEQFF

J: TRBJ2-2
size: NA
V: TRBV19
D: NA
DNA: TGTGCCAGTAGTTTCCCCGTCATCTCGAACACCGGGGAGCTGTTTTTT
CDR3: CASSFPVISNTGELFF

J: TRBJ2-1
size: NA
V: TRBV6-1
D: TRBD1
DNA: TGTGCCAGCAGACGGACAGGGGGCGATGAGCAGTTCTTC
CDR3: CASRRTGGDEQFF

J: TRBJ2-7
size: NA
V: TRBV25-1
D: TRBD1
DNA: TGTGCCAGCCCCGGACAGGGGAGTTACGAGCAGTACTTC
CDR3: CASPGQGSYEQYF

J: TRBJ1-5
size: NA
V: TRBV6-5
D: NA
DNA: TGTGCCAGCAGACTGACTCTCAATCAGCCCCAGCATTTT
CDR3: CASRLTLNQPQHF

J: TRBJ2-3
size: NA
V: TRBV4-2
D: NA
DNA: TGTGCCAGCAGCTCCACCCCGACGCTAGGAGGCCGCACAGATACGCAGTATTTT
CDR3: CASSSTPTLGGRTDTQYF

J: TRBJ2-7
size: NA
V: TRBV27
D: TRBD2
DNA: TGTGCCAGCAGTCCGGGACTAGCGGGAGTCGAGCAGTACTTC
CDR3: CASSPGLAGVEQYF

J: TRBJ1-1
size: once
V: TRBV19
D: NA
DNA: TGTGCCAGCTCGGGGCGCGACACTGAAGCTTTCTTT
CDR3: CASSGRDTEAFF

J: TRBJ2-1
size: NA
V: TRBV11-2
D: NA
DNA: TGTGCCAGCAGCTTCCAGATAGAGCAGTTCTTC
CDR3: CASSFQIEQFF

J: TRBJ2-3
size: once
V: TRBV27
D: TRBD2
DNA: TGTGCCAGCAGTTTAGGAGCGGGAGGGGGAGATACGCAGTATTTT
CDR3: CASSLGAGGGDTQYF

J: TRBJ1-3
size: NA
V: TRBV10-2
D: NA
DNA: TGCGCCAGCAGTATAGACAGGAGAGGAAACACCATATATTTT
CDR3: CASSIDRRGNTIYF

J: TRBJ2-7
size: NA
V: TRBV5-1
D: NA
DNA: TGCGCCAGCAGCTTGGTCGGGCAGGTCTACGAGCAGTACTTC
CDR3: CASSLVGQVYEQYF

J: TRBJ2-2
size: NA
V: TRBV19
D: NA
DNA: TGTGCCAGTAAGGGTCTCGGGACCGGGGAGCTGTTTTTT
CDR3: CASKGLGTGELFF